The 4 T cell receptor beta chains below were found in one sample sequenced in a study of PD-L1 blockade in urothelial cancer. Time point given: peripheral blood 6 weeks after treatment start. The method was immunoSEQ multiplex PCR; TCRdb's version includes in-frame clones alone and lacks a portion of them. The table lists 35,000 to 45,000 clones, roughly 89% of them singletons. Sequenced here: PBMCs, sampled around atezolizumab (anti-PD-L1) treatment. The source of these receptors is a man in his 70s with urothelial cancer.

The chain recombines TRBV11-1 with TRBJ2-7; D may be TRBD2 (5 bases). The CDR3 is 13 residues long. V dropped 3 bases and J dropped 2 bases, with 8 bases sitting between them. Germline V gives CDR1 SGHAT, CDR2 FQDESV (reference sequence). The CDR3, as DNA: TGTGCCAGCAGCTTGACTACGGCCTACGAGCAGTACTTC. Amino acid sequence: CASSLTTAYEQYF.

J is TRBJ2-5 and V is TRBV28; 9 positions match TRBD1. This CDR3 is built from 16 residues. The germline CDR1 and CDR2 sequences are MDHEN and SYDVKM. V was pared by 4 bases and J by 4 bases, with 10 bases of the junction left unmatched. CDR3 residues: CASSSGQGNVRETQYF. In DNA, the CDR3 is TGTGCCAGCAGTTCCGGACAGGGGAACGTTCGAGAGACCCAGTACTTC.

This chain joins TRBV5-6 and TRBJ1-1; maybe TRBD1 (6 bases). V was clipped by 3 bases and J by 5 bases, with 14 bases between them. The CDR3 totals 14 residues. Germline-derived CDR1 and CDR2 are SGHDT and YYEEEE. CDR3 bases: TGTGCCAGCAGCTGGCGGGGGCGGGGGACTGAAGCTTTCTTT. This translates into CASSWRGRGTEAFF.

The chain uses TRBV19 and TRBJ2-4; 10 nucleotides line up with TRBD1. The V segment lost 5 bases and the J segment 6 bases; nucleotides outside the gene matches: 4. The CDR3 is 14 residues long. The germline gives CDR1 LNHDA, CDR2 SQIVND (reference sequence). The CDR3 DNA reads TGTGCCAGTAGTCCCAGGACAGGGGGAAACATTCAGTACTTC. Translation gives CASSPRTGGNIQYF.